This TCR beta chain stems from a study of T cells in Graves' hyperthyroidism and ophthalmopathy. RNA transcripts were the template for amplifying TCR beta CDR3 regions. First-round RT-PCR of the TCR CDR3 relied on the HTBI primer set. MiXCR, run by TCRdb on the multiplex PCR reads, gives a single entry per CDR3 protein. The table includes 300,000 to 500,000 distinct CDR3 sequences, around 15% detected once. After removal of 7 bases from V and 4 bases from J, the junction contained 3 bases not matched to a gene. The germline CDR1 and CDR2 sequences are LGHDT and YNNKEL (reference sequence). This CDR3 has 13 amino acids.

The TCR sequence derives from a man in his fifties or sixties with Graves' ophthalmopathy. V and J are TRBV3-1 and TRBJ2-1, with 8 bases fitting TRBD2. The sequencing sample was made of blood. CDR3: CASTSGGYNEQFF. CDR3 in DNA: TGTGCCAGCACCAGCGGGGGTTACAATGAGCAGTTCTTC.